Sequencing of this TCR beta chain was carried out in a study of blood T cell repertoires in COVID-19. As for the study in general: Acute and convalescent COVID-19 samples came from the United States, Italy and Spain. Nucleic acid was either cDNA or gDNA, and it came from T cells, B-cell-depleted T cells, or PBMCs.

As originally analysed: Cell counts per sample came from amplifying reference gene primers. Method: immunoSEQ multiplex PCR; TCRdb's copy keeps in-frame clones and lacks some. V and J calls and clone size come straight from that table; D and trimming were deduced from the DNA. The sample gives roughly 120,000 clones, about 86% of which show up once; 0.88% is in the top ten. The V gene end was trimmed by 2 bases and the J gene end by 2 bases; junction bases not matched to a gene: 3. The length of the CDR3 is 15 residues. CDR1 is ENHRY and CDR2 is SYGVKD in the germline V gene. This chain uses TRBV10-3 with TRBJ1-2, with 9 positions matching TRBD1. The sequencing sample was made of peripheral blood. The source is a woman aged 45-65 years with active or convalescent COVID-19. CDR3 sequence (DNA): TGTGCCATCAGTGAGACGGGACAGGGAAACTATGGCTACACCTTC. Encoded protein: CAISETGQGNYGYTF.